This entry concerns a single T cell receptor beta chain. This specimen comes from a study of blood T cell repertoires in COVID-19. Clones were read by immunoSEQ multiplex PCR, and TCRdb kept only the in-frame ones, dropping some. This sample carries fewer than 200,000 clones, roughly 82% of them seen once, and the ten largest clones take more than 4.5%. All enrollees were roughly 18 to 90 years old and from roughly 22 US areas. Material: PBMCs or T cells enriched from blood (not recorded which). This clonotype was sampled from a woman aged 55 to 70 with acute COVID-19.

The CDR3 DNA is TGTGCCAGTTACAGGGGGCTGATGACCTTC. It is translated as CASYRGLMTF. The V and J genes are TRBV6-5 and TRBJ1-2, with TRBD1 identical over 9 bases. J gave up 14 bases and V 9 bases, and 7 bases lay outside the gene matches. Germline CDR1 reads MNHEY; CDR2 reads SVGAGI. The CDR3 totals 10 residues.